This T cell receptor (beta chain) was found in a study of blood T cell repertoires in COVID-19. Study information: Material from acute and convalescent COVID-19 was sourced from the United States, Italy and Spain. The cDNA or gDNA used as material had been derived from T cells, B-cell-depleted T cells, or PBMCs.

CDR3 length: 15 amino acids. The ends were cut back, 2 bases at V and 0 bases at J, with 8 bases in the middle. The germline CDR1 and CDR2 sequences are MNHNY and SVGAGI (reference sequence). Authors' analysis steps: By means of reference gene primer amplification, nucleated cell counts were estimated. Produced via immunoSEQ multiplex PCR; TCRdb's table is partial and in-frame only. The DNA was the basis for D and trimming; V, J and clone size are from that table. The table lists roughly 100,000 clones, roughly nine tenths of them singletons. Sequencing input: peripheral blood. The genes are TRBV6-6 and TRBJ1-5; D is possibly TRBD1 (5 bases). The sequence was collected from a human donor in a cohort sampled during active COVID-19. DNA of the CDR3: TGTGCCAGCAGTTACGACAGCGTTAGCAATCAGCCCCAGCATTTT. Translating it yields CASSYDSVSNQPQHF.